This T cell receptor (beta chain) comes out of a study of early T cells in non-severe SARS-CoV-2 infection (dated by TCRdb to about 2021). Some background on the complete study: Because TCR sequencing was done on bulk RNA from unsorted whole blood, the alpha and beta chains could not be paired.

V trim: 7 bases; J trim: 1 base; unmatched bases: 9. The CDR3 sequence holds 15 residues, the cysteine and phenylalanine included. Just CDR3 DNA is preserved here, 45 bases in frame from base 1. The study was a case-control design nested within a healthcare worker cohort in London, UK, with weekly nasopharyngeal swab PCR tests and blood sampling. Healthcare workers were recruited between 23 and 31 March 2020, during the week of the UK lockdown, and were followed weekly for up to roughly 16 weeks. To prepare the library, 5' RACE was applied. The sample was run on a NextSeq 500. The TCR library protocol attached unique molecular identifiers to individual cDNA molecules to correct for sequencing error and PCR bias. Both TCR alpha and beta chains were sequenced, and tight co-correlation was observed between alpha and beta sequence abundances in each sample. On the study's bioinformatics: V gene, J gene and CDR3 annotation of TCR sequences was performed with Decombinator V4. Expanded TCRs were defined as changing significantly between any two time points under a Poisson model with p below 0.0001. TCR abundances were normalised to the total number of TCRs sequenced per sample and were expressed as counts per million. TRAV1-2 paired with TRAJ12, TRAJ20 or TRAJ33 defined MAIT TCRs, while TRAV10 paired with TRAJ18 defined iNKT TCRs. VDJdb, accessed on 1 November 2021, was searched for TCRs annotated for CMV, EBV and SARS-CoV-2, and TCRs annotated for more than one antigen were excluded. TCRdb reprocessing: public reads trimmed at Q25 with fastp, clones called with MiXCR, in-frame beta chains kept. Entries are consolidated by CDR3 protein sequence, retaining the most common genes and DNA. The authors' filters were not applied to this entry. The sample table records tens of thousands of distinct CDR3 sequences; about 15% of these occur just once. Over 8% of the sample goes to the ten largest clones.

There are a few counts of this clonotype. Its antigen is still unknown. No base-level quality is on record; no much larger clone is a single base apart. The study at large found these results: VDJdb matching was skewed toward anti-spike CD8 responses and likely underestimated virus-specific expansions by missing private and CD4 specificities.

This sample comprised whole blood, obtained at baseline. The V and J genes are TRBV12-3 or TRBV12-4 and TRBJ1-1; 7 bases in the middle match TRBD1. This TCR came from an adult who was a healthcare worker with PCR-confirmed SARS-CoV-2 infection or an uninfected control (not recorded which). For the CDR3, the sequence is CASTTQGGQNTEAFF. In nucleotide form, the sequence is TGTGCCAGCACCACGCAGGGGGGGCAGAACACTGAAGCTTTCTTT.